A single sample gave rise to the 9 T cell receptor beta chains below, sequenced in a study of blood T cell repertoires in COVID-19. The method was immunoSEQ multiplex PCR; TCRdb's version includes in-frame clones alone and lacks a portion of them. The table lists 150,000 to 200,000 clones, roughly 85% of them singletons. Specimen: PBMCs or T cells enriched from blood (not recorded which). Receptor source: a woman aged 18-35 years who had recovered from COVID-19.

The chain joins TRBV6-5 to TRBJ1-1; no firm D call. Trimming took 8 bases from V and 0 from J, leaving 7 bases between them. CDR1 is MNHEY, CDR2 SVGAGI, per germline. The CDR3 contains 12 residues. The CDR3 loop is CASSLLNTEAFF. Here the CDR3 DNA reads TGTGCCAGCTCACTCCTGAACACTGAAGCTTTCTTT.

The CDR3 loop is CASRPSGTYEQYF. The CDR3 coding sequence is TGTGCCAGCAGACCTTCGGGGACCTACGAGCAGTACTTC. This sequence joins TRBV28 and TRBJ2-7; D possibly corresponds to TRBD2 (5 bases). In germline, CDR1 is MDHEN, CDR2 SYDVKM. CDR3 length equals 13 residues. The V and J ends lost 6 bases and 2 bases respectively, with 11 bases between them.

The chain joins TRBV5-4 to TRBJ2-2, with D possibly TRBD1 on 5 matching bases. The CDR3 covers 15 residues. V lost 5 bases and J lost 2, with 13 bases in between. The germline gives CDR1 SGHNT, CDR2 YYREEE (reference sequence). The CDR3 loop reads CASSLGLENTGELFF. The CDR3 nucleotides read TGTGCCAGCAGTCTGGGGCTCGAAAACACCGGGGAGCTGTTTTTT. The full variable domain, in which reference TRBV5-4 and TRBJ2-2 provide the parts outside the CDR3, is ETGVTQSPTHLIKTRGQQVTLRCSSQSGHNTVSWYQQALGQGPQFIFQYYREEENGRGNFPPRFSGLQFPNYSSELNVNALELDDSALYLCASSLGLENTGELFFGEGSRLTVL.

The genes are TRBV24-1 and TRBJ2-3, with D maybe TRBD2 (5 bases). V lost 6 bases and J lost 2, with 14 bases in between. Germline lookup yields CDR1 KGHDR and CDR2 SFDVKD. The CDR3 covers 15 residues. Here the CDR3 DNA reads TGTGCCACCAGTAGGAACCGGGAAGCCACAGATACGCAGTATTTT. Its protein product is CATSRNREATDTQYF.

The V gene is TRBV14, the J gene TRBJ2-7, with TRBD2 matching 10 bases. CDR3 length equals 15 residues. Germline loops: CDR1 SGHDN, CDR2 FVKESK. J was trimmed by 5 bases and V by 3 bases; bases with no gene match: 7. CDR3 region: CASSHLAGAQNEQYF. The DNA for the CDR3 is TGTGCCAGCAGCCACCTAGCGGGAGCGCAAAACGAGCAGTACTTC.

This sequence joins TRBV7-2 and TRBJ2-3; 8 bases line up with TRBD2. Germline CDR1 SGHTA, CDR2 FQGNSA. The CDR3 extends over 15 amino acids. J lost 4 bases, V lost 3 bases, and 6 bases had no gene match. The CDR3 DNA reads TGTGCCAGCAGCTTGGTTAGCGGGATCTCAGATACGCAGTATTTT. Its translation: CASSLVSGISDTQYF.

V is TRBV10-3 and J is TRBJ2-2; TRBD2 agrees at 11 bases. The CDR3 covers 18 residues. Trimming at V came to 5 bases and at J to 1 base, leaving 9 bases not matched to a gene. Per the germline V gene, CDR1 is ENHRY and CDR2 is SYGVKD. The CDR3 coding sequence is TGTGCCATCAGTTCAACTAGCGGGAGTACTTTGAACACCGGGGAGCTGTTTTTT. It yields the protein CAISSTSGSTLNTGELFF.

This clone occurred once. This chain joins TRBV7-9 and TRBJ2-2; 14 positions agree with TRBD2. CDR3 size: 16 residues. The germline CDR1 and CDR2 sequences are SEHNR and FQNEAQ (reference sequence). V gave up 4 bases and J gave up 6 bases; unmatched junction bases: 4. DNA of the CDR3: TGTGCCAGCAGCTCTCGACTAGCGGGGGGGCCCGGGGAGCTGTTTTTT. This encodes CASSSRLAGGPGELFF. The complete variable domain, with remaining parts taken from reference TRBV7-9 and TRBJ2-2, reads DTGVSQNPRHKITKRGQNVTFRCDPISEHNRLYWYRQTLGQGPEFLTYFQNEAQLEKSRLLSDRFSAERPKGSFSTLEIQRTEQGDSAMYLCASSSRLAGGPGELFFGEGSRLTVL.

In DNA, the CDR3 is TGCGCCAGCAGCGATGGACAGGGTGGTATCACTGAAGCTTTCTTT. Its translation is CASSDGQGGITEAFF. The rearrangement uses TRBV5-1 and TRBJ1-1, with TRBD1 matching over 8 bases. V was clipped by 4 bases and J by 4 bases; unmatched bases: 9. This CDR3 is built from 15 residues. CDR1 is SGHRS, CDR2 YFSETQ, per germline.